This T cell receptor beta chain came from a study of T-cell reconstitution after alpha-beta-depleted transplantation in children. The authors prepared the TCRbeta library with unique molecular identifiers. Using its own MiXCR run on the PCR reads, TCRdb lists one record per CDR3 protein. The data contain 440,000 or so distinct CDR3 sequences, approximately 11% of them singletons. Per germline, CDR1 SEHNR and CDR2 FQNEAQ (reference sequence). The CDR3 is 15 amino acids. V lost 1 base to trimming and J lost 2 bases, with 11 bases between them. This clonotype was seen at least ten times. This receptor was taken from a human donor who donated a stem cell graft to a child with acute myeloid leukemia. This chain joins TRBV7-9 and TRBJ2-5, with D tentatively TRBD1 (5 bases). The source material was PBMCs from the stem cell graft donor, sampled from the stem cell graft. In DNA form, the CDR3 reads TGTGCCAGCAGCTTAGGAGCTGGGGCTCAAGAGACCCAGTACTTC. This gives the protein CASSLGAGAQETQYF.